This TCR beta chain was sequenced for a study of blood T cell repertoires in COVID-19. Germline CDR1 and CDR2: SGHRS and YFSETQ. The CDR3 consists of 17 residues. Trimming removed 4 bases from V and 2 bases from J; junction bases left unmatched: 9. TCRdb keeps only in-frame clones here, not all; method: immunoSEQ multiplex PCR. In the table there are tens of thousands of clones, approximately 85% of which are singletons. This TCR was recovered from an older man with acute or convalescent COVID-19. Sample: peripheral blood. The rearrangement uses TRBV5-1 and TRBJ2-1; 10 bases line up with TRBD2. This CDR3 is CASSASLAGGTYNEQFF. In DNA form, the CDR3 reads TGCGCCAGCAGCGCATCCTTAGCGGGGGGAACCTACAATGAGCAGTTCTTC.